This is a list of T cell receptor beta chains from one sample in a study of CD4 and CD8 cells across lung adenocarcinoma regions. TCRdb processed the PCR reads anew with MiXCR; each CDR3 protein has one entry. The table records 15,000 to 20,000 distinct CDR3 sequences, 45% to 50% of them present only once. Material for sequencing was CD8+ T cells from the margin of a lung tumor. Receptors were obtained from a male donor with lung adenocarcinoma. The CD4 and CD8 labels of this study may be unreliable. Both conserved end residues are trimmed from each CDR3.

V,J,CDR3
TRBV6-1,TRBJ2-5,ASRGLGGRDQETQY
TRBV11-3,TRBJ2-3,ASSPGATDTQY
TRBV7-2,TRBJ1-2,ASREDGLSWGYT
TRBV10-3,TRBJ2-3,ASRESNTGTQY
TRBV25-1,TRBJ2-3,ASSEGLGGVAPETQY
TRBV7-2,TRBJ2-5,ASTGGRGQETQY
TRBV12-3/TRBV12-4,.,ASSGGLAGYEQY
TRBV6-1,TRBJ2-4,ASSEAGLWARDTQY
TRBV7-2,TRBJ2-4,ASSSERGATDTQY
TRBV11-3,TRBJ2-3,ARGLGGDGTDTQY
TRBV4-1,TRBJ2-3,ASSQEGVDQDTQY
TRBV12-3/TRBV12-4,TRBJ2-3,ASSPFPDTQY
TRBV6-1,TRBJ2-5,SRGPGGRDRDTQY
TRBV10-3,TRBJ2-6,AISDRGSGANVLT
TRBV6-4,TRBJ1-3,ASSYRDRVGLGTIY
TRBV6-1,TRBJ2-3,ASTEDRGTDTQY
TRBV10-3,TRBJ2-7,AAAAGLGRYEQY
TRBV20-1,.,SARDSLAGAYEQY
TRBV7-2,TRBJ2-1,ASSPQSGGIYNEQF
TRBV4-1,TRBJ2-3,ASSPRDRVTDTQY
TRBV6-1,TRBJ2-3,ASSDLGGSSTDTQY
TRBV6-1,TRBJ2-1,ASEEDRSSYNEQF
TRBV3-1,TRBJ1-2,ASSQDAGFGYT
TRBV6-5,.,ASSLTGLRATDTQY
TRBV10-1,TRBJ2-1,ASSESLAGENNEQF
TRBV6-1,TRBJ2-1,ASSRPSSGRAAEQF
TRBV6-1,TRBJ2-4,ASSEGLAILPEQY
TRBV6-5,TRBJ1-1,ASEEGGAF
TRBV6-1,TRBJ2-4,ASDLTDIQY
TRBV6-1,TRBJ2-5,ASSPQVEETQY
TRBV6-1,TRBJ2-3,ASSEAGIGVKNTQY
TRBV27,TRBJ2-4,ASSLFATGPKNIQY
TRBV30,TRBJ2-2,AWSVLKPTPWTGELF
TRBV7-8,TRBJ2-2,ASSLGTWNTGELF
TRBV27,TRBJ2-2,ASRGIGTGEQF
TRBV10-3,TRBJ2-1,AINDMAPYNEQF
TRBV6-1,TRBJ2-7,ASSEGLASTSSYEQY
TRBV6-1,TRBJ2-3,ARSNVGLEADTQY
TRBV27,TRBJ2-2,ASRSTLNTGELF
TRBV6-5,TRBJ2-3,ASSYWLAGGTDEQF
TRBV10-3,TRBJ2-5,AAGKGGRDQETQY